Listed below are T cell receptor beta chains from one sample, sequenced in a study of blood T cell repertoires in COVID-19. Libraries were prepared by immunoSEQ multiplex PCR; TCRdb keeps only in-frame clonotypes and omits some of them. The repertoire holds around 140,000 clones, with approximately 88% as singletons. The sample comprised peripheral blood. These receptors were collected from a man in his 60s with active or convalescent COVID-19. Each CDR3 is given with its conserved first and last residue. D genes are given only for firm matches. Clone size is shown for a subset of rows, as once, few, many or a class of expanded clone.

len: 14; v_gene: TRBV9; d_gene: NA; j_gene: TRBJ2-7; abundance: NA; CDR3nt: TGTGCCAGCAGCGTAGGGGGCCCCTCCTACGAGCAGTACTTC; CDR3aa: CASSVGGPSYEQYF
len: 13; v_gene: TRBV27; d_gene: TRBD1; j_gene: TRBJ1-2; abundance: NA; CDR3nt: TGTGCCAGCAGGTCGGGACAGGGTATCAGCTACACCTTC; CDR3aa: CASRSGQGISYTF
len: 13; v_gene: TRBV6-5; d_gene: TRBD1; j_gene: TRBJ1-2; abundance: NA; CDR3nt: TGTGCCAGCACATCCGGGACAGGGGAAGGCTACACCTTC; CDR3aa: CASTSGTGEGYTF
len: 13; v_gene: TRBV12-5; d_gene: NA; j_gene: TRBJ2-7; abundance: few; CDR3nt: TGTGCTAGTGGTGCCGCGATGGGGAGCGAGCAGTACTTC; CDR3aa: CASGAAMGSEQYF
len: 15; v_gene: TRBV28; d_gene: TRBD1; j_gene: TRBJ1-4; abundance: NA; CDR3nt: TGTGCCAGCAGTCCCTGGACAGGGAAAGATGAAAAACTGTTTTTT; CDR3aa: CASSPWTGKDEKLFF
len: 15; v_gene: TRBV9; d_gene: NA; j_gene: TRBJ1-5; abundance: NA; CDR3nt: TGTGCCTCGTCCCGGTTCGCGTCTAGCAATCAGCCCCAGCATTTT; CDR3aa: CASSRFASSNQPQHF
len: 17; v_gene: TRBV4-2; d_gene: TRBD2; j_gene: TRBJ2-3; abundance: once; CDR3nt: TGTGCCAGCAGCCAAGCGATAGCGGGAGAGGTCACAGATACGCAGTATTTT; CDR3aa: CASSQAIAGEVTDTQYF
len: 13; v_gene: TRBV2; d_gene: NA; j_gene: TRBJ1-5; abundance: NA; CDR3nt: TGTGCCAGCAACGGAGAGAGCAATCAGCCCCAGCATTTT; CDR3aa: CASNGESNQPQHF
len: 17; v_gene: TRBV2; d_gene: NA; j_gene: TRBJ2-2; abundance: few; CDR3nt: TGTGCCAGCAGTGAAGAGGGGCTTGATTTGGCCACCGGGGAGCTGTTTTTT; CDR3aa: CASSEEGLDLATGELFF
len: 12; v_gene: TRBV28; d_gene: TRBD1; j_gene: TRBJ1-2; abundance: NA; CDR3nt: TGTGCCAGCCAACAGGGGGACTATGGCTACACCTTC; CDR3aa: CASQQGDYGYTF
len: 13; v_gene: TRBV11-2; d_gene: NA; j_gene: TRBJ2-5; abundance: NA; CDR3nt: TGTGCCAGCAGCTTATCGCAGGGGGAGACCCAGTACTTC; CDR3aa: CASSLSQGETQYF
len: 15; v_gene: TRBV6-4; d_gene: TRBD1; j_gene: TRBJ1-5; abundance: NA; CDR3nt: TGTGCCAGCAGTCCCACCGGGACAGGGAATCAGCCCCAGCATTTT; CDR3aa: CASSPTGTGNQPQHF
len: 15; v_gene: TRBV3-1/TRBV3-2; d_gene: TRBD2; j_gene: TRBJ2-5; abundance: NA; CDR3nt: TGTGCCAGCAGCCGCCGGACTAGCGGCCAAGAGACCCAGTACTTC; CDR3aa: CASSRRTSGQETQYF
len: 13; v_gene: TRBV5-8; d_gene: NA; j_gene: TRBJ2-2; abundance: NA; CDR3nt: TGTGCCAGCAGCCCCTGGAGCAGGGCAAAGCTGTTTTTT; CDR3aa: CASSPWSRAKLFF
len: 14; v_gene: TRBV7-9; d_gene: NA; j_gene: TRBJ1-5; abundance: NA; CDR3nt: TGTGCCAGCAGCTCGGTGGCAGGGAATCAGCCCCAGCATTTT; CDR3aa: CASSSVAGNQPQHF
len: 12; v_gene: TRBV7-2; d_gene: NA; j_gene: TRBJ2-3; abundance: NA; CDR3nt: TGTGCCAGCAGCGACATACAGTGGACGCAGTATTTT; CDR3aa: CASSDIQWTQYF
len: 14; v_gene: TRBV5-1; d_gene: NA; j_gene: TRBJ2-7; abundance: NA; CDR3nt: TGCGCCAGCAGCTTCAGGGGATCGTCCTCCGAGCAGTACTTC; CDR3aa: CASSFRGSSSEQYF
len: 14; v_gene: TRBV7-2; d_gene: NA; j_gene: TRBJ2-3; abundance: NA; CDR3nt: TGTGCCAGCAGCTTTCGGAGGGTGACAGATACGCAGTATTTT; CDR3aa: CASSFRRVTDTQYF
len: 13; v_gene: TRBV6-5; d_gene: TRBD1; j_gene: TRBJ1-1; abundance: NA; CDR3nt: TGTGCCAGCACCCCGACAGGGCTTACTGAAGCTTTCTTT; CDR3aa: CASTPTGLTEAFF
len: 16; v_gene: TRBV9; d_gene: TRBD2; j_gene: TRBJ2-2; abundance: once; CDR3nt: TGTGCCAGCAGCGTAGCACTAGCGGGCCACACCGGGGAGCTGTTTTTT; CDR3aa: CASSVALAGHTGELFF
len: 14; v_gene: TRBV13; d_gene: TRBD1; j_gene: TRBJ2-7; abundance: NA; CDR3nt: TGTGCCAGCAGCAACCGGGACAGGGGTTACGAGCAGTACTTC; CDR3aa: CASSNRDRGYEQYF
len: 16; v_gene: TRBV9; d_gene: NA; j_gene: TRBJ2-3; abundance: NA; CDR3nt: TGTGCCAGCAGCGTAGATGACCTGACTGGCACAGATACGCAGTATTTT; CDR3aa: CASSVDDLTGTDTQYF